This T cell receptor (beta chain) comes out of a study of T cell responses to AZD1222 COVID-19 vaccine. Assay: immunoSEQ multiplex PCR; the TCRdb copy retains only in-frame clones and omits some. Here the sample spans under 200,000 clones, about 92% being singletons. Trimming took off 8 bases at V and 2 bases at J, with 19 bases between the two ends. Germline loops: CDR1 LNHDA, CDR2 SQIVND (reference sequence). The length of the CDR3 is 16 residues. General observations from the study: Unmutated regions of variants are reportedly targeted by nearly half of spike-specific TCRs. The CD4 TCRs associated with vaccination extended across spike and predominated at 160-218 and 743-854. Repertoire sampling was restricted to post-peak T cell response timepoints.

Points on this clone: Its antigen is as yet unknown.

Here the sequenced sample was peripheral blood, taken on day 0 of AZD1222 vaccination. This chain uses TRBV19 with TRBJ2-1; possibly TRBD2 for D (5 bases). This clonotype was sampled from an adult in good health. Here the CDR3 reads CASLTLSARAYNEQFF. CDR3 bases: TGTGCCAGTTTGACCCTTAGCGCTAGGGCCTACAATGAGCAGTTCTTC.